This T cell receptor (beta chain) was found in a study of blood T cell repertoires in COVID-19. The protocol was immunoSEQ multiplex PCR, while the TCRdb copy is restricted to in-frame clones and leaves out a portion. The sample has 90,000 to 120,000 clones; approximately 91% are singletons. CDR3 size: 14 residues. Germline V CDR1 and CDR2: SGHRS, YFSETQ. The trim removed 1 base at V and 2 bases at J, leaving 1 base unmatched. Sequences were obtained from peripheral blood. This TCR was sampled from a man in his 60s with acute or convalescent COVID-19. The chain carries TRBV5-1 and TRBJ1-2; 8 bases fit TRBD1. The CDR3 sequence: CASSLSGGNYGYTF. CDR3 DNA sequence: TGCGCCAGCAGCTTGTCAGGGGGCAACTATGGCTACACCTTC.